The rows below give T cell receptor beta chains drawn from one sample of a study of tumor and adjacent non-tumor tissue in lung cancer. In TCRdb, the multiplex PCR reads were re-called with MiXCR into one record per CDR3 protein. The data show some 100,000 distinct CDR3 sequences, approximately 65% seen once. Sequenced material: distant non-tumor lung tissue. The receptors come from a man aged 25-45 years with non-small cell lung cancer. CDR3s include the opening cysteine and the closing phenylalanine or tryptophan. The D gene is left open where the match is weak. Part of the rows lack a size; the others show once, few, many or a class for expanded clones.

TRBV20-1	once	TRBJ2-2	TRBD1	CSVAKQGSNTGEMFF	TGCAGTGTTGCCAAACAGGGGTCGAACACAGGGGAGATGTTTTTT
TRBV20-1	.	TRBJ2-1	TRBD2	CSALTMTSGLHGQFF	TGCAGTGCCCTGACCATGACTAGCGGTCTCCATGGGCAGTTCTTC
TRBV5-6	many	TRBJ1-2	.	CASSLGTANYGYTF	TGTGCCAGCAGCTTGGGGACGGCTAACTATGGCTACACCTTC
TRBV11-1	.	TRBJ2-2	.	CASSPSPQGTGESFF	TGTGCCAGCAGCCCAAGCCCACAGGGGACGGGGGAGTCGTTTTTT
TRBV11-3	.	TRBJ2-3	.	CASSLRRDSARSTDTQYF	TGTGCCAGCAGCTTACGCCGAGACTCGGCCCGGAGCACAGATACACAGTATTTT
TRBV11-2	.	TRBJ2-1	TRBD2	CASSRQRGVWNERFF	TGTGCCAGTAGCCGACAGCGGGGGGTATGGAATGAGCGGTTCTTC
TRBV6-5	.	TRBJ2-2	.	CASSSQSLDPVRTGDLFF	TGTGCCAGCAGTTCCCAGTCTCTGGACCCGGTGCGCACCGGGGACCTGTTTTTT
TRBV13	.	TRBJ2-3	.	CASSSDRSGVAVDTQYF	TGTGCCAGCAGCTCCGACCGTAGCGGTGTGGCCGTAGATACGCAGTATTTT
TRBV4-1	.	TRBJ2-2	TRBD2	CTSGLGTSGNTGELFF	TGCACCAGCGGCCTAGGGACTAGCGGGAACACCGGGGAGCTGTTTTTT
TRBV4-3	.	TRBJ2-1	.	CARSHDSSSYNEQFF	TGCGCCAGAAGCCATGATAGTTCCTCCTACAATGAGCAGTTCTTC
TRBV14	.	TRBJ2-3	.	CASSQDRSSTDTQYF	TGTGCCAGCAGCCAAGATCGCTCTAGCACAGATACGCAGTATTTT
TRBV20-1	few	TRBJ2-3	TRBD1	CSGEGAGDGTQYF	TGCAGTGGCGAGGGGGCTGGCGACGGTACGCAGTATTTT
TRBV11-3	once	TRBJ2-1	.	CGSLDELTEQFF	TGTGGCAGCCTAGACGAATTGACTGAGCAGTTCTTC
TRBV20-1	.	TRBJ2-3	.	CSAPYWGASNRTDMQYF	TGCAGTGCCCCCTACTGGGGGGCTAGCAACCGCACAGATATGCAGTATTTT
TRBV6-2/TRBV6-3	.	TRBJ2-3	.	CASSSGQPQYF	TGTGCCAGCAGTTCTGGTCAGCCCCAGTATTTT
TRBV20-1	.	TRBJ1-1	.	CCVQNPARSAEAFF	TGCTGTGTCCAAAACCCGGCGAGGTCAGCTGAAGCTTTCTTT
TRBV12-3/TRBV12-4	many	TRBJ1-2	TRBD1	CASSFRAGQGAYGYTF	TGTGCCAGCAGTTTCCGCGCGGGACAGGGGGCTTATGGCTACACCTTC